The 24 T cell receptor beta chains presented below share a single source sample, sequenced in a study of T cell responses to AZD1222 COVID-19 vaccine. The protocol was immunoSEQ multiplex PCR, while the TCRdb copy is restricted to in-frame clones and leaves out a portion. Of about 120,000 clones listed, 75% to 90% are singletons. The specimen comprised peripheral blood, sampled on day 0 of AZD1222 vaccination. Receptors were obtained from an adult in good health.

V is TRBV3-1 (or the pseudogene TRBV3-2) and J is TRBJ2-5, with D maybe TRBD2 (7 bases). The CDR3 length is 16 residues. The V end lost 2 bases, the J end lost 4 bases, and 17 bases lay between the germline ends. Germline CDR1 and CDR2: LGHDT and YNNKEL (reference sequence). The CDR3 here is CASSQRKWGGGETQYF. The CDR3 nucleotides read TGTGCCAGCAGCCAAAGAAAGTGGGGGGGCGGAGAGACCCAGTACTTC.

This chain's CDR3 is CAWSVAGEEGVEAFF. CDR3 nucleotide sequence: TGTGCCTGGAGTGTAGCGGGAGAAGAGGGGGTTGAAGCTTTCTTT. The chain joins TRBV30 to TRBJ1-1, with D possibly TRBD1 on 6 matching bases. Trimming cost V 0 bases and J 7 bases, with 18 bases left between them. Per germline, CDR1 GTSNPN and CDR2 SVGIG (reference sequence). The CDR3 covers 15 residues.

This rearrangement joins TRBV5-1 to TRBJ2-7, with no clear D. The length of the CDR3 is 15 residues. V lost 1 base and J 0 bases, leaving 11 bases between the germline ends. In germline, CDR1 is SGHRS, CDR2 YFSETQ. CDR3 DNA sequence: TGCGCCAGCAGCTTGATGGGCGGCGGCTCCTACGAGCAGTACTTC. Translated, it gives CASSLMGGGSYEQYF.

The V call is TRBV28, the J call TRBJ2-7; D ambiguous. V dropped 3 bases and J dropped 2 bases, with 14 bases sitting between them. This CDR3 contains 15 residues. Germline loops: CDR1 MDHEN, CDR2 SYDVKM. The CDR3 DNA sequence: TGTGCCAGCAGTTTTCCACAGCTCCCCACCTACGAGCAGTACTTC. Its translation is CASSFPQLPTYEQYF.

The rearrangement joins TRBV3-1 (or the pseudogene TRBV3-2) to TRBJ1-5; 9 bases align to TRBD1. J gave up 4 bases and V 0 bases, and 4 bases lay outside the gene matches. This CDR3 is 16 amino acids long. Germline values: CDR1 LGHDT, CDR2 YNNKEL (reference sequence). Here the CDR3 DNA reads TGTGCCAGCAGCCAAGACTCGGGACAGGGAAATCAGCCCCAGCATTTT. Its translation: CASSQDSGQGNQPQHF.

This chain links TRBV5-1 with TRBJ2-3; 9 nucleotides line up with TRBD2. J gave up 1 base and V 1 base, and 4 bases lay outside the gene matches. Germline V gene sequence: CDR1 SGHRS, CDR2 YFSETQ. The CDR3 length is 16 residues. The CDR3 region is CASSLTVAGGTDTQYF. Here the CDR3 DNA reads TGCGCCAGCAGCTTGACGGTAGCGGGAGGCACAGATACGCAGTATTTT.

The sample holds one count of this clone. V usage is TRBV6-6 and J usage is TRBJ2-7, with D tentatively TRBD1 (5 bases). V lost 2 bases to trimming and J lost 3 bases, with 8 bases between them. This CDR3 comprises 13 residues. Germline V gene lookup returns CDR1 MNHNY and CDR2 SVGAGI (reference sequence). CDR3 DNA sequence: TGTGCCAGCAGTTACGGGGCTCGCTACGAGCAGTACTTC. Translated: CASSYGARYEQYF.

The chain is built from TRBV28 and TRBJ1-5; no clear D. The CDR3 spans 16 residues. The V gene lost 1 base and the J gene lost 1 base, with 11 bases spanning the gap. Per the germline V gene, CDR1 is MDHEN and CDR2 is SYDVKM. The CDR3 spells CASSLSGQVSNQPQHF. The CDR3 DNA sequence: TGTGCCAGCAGTTTATCCGGTCAGGTGAGCAATCAGCCCCAGCATTTT.

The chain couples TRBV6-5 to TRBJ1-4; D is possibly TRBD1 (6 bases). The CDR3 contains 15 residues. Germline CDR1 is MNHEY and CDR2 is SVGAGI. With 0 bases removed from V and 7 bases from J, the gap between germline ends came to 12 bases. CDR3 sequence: CASSYSRGRGEKLFF. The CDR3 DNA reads TGTGCCAGCAGTTACTCGCGGGGGCGGGGTGAAAAACTGTTTTTT.

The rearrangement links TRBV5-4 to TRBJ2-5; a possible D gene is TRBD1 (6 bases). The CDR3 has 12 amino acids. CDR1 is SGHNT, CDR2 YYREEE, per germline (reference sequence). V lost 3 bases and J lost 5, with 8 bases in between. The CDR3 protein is CASSWGRETQYF. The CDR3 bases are TGTGCCAGCAGCTGGGGGCGGGAGACCCAGTACTTC. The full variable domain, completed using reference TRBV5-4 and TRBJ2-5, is ETGVTQSPTHLIKTRGQQVTLRCSSQSGHNTVSWYQQALGQGPQFIFQYYREEENGRGNFPPRFSGLQFPNYSSELNVNALELDDSALYLCASSWGRETQYFGPGTRLLVL.

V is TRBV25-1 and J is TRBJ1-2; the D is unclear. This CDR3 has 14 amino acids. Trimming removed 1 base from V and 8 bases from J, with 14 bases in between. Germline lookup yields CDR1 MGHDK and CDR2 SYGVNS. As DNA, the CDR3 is TGTGCCAGCAGTGAATTGTACAGCCAACGGGGCTACACCTTC. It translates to CASSELYSQRGYTF.

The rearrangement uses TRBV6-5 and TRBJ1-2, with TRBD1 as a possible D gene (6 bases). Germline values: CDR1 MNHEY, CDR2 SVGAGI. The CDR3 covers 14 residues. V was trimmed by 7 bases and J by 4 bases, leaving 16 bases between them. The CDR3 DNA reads TGTGCCAGCACTCAGAGGGTAGGGGGCTATGGCTACACCTTC. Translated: CASTQRVGGYGYTF.

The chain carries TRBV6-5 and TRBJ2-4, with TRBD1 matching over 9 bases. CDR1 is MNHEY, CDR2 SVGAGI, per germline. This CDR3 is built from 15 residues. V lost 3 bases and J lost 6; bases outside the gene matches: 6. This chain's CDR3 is CASSYEPGQGNIQYF. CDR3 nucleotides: TGTGCCAGCAGTTATGAACCGGGACAGGGAAACATTCAGTACTTC.

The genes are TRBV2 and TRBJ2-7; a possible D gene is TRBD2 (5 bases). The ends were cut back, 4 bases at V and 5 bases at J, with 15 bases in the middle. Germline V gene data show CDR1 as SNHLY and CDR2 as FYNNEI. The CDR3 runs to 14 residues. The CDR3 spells CASSVGGQAHEQYF. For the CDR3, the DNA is TGTGCCAGCAGTGTCGGCGGGCAAGCCCACGAGCAGTACTTC.

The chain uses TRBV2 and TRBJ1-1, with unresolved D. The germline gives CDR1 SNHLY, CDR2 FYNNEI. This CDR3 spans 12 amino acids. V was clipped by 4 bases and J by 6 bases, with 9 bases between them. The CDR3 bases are TGTGCCAGCAGTGTTGGTACGGCTGAAGCTTTCTTT. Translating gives CASSVGTAEAFF.

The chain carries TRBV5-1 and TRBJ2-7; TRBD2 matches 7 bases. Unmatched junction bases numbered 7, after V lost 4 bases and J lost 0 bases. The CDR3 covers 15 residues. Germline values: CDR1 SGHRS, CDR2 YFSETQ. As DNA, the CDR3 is TGCGCCAGCAGCCCCCACGGGGGGAGCTCCTACGAGCAGTACTTC. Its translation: CASSPHGGSSYEQYF.

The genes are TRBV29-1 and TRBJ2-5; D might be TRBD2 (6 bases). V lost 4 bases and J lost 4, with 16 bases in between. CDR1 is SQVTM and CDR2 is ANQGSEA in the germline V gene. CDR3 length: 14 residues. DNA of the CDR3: TGCAGCGTTGGCGGGACTCTTAGGCGAGAGACCCAGTACTTC. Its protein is CSVGGTLRRETQYF.

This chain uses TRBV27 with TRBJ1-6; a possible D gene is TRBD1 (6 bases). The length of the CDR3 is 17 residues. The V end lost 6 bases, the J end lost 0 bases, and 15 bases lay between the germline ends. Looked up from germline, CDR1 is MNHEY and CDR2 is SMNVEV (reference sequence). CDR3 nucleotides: TGTGCCAGCAGCACGACCACAGGGAGCTCCTATAATTCACCCCTCCACTTT. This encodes CASSTTTGSSYNSPLHF.

CDR3 DNA: TGTGCCAGCAGCCAAAAAGGGGGTTTCTTCTCCTACGAGCAGTACTTC. Encoded protein: CASSQKGGFFSYEQYF. This chain uses TRBV14 with TRBJ2-7, with TRBD1 as a possible D gene (6 bases). The CDR3 loop spans 16 amino acids. The germline gives CDR1 SGHDN, CDR2 FVKESK. V was clipped by 2 bases and J by 0 bases, with 14 bases between them.

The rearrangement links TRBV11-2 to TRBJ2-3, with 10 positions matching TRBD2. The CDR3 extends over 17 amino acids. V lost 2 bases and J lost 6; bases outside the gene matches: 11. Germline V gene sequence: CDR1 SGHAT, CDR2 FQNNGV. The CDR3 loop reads CASSLLGASGRGDTQYF. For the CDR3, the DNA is TGTGCCAGCAGCTTACTGGGGGCTAGCGGGAGAGGGGATACGCAGTATTTT.

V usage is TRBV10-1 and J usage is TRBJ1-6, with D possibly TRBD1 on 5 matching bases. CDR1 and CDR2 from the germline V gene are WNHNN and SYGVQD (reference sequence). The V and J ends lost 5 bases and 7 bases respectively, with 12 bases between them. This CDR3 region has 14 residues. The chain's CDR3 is CASSPGGENSPLHF. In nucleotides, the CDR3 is TGCGCCAGCAGTCCCGGGGGGGAAAATTCACCCCTCCACTTT.

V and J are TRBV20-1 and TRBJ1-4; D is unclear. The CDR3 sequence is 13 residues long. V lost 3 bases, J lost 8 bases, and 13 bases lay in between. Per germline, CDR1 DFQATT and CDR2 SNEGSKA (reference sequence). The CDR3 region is CSASPDKPEKLFF. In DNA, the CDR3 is TGCAGTGCTAGTCCCGACAAGCCCGAAAAACTGTTTTTT.

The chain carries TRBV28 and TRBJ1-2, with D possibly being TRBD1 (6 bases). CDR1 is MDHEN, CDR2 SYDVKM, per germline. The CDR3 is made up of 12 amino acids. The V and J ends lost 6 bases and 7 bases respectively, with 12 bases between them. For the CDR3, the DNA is TGTGCCAGCAGAAGGGGGGCCAGTGGCTACACCTTC. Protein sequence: CASRRGASGYTF.

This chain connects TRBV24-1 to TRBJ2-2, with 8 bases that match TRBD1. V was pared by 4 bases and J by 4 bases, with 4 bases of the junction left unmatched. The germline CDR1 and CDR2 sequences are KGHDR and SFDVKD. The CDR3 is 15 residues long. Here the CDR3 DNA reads TGTGCCACCAGTGAGAACAGGGGGTTCACCGGGGAGCTGTTTTTT. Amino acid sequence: CATSENRGFTGELFF.